Sequencing of this T cell receptor beta chain was carried out in a study of blood T cell repertoires in COVID-19. The germline V gene has CDR1 KGHDR and CDR2 SFDVKD. V was clipped by 3 bases and J by 5 bases; unmatched bases: 6. The CDR3 runs 15 residues. Here immunoSEQ multiplex PCR was the method, and the copy in TCRdb shows in-frame clones only, minus some. The profile shows roughly 300,000 clones, around four fifths of them singletons. The V call is TRBV24-1, the J call TRBJ2-5; TRBD1 agrees at 9 bases. The source of this sequence is a woman in her 50s who had recovered from COVID-19. Specimen: peripheral blood. CDR3 bases: TGTGCCACCAGTGATCGACAGGGGGTTTTGGAGACCCAGTACTTC. As protein: CATSDRQGVLETQYF.